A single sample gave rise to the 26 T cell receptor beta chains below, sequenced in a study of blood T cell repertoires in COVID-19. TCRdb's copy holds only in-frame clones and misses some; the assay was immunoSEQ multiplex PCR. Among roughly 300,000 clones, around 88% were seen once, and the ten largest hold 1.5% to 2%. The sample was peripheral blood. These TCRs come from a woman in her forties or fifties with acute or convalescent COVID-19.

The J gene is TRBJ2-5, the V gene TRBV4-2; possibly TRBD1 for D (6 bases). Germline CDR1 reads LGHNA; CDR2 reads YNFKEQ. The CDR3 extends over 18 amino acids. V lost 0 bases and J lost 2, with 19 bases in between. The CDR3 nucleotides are TGTGCCAGCAGCCAAGAAATCGTCCCGTACAGGGATCAAGAGACCCAGTACTTC. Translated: CASSQEIVPYRDQETQYF.

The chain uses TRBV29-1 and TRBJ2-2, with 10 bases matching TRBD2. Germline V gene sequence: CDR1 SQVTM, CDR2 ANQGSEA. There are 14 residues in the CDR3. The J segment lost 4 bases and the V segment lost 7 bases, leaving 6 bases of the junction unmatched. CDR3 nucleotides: TGCAGCGCCCGGACTAGCGGAACCACCGGGGAGCTGTTTTTT. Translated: CSARTSGTTGELFF.

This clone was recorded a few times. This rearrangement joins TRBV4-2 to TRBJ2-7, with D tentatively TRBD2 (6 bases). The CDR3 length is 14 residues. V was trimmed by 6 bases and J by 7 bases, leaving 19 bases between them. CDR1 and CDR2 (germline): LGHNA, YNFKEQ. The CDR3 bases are TGTGCCAGCAGACCGGGACTCTCAGTTGGGGAGCAGTACTTC. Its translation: CASRPGLSVGEQYF.

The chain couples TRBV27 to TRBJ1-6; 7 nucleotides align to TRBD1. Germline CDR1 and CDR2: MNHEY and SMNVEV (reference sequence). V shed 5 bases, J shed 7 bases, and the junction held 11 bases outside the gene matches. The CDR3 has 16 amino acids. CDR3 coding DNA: TGTGCCAGCAGTCCCCTCGACAGGGTAGTAAATTCACCCCTCCACTTT. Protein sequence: CASSPLDRVVNSPLHF.

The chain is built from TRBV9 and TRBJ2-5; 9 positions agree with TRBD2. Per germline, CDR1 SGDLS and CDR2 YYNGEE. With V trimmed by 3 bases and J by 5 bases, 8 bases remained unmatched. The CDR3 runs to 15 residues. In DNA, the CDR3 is TGTGCCAGCAGCGCCGCGGGAGGGCTGGGGGAGACCCAGTACTTC. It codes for CASSAAGGLGETQYF.

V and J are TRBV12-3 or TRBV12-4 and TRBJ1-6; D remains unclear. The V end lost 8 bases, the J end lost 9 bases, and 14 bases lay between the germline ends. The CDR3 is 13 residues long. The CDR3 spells CASPPRRLSPLHF. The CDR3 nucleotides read TGTGCCAGCCCGCCCCGCAGGCTTTCACCCCTCCACTTT.

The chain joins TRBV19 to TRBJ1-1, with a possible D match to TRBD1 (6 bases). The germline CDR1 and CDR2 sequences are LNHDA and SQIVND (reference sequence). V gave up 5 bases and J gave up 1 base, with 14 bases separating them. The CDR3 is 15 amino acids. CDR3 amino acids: CASSPRTVSNTEAFF. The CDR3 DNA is TGTGCCAGTAGTCCTCGGACAGTTTCGAACACTGAAGCTTTCTTT.

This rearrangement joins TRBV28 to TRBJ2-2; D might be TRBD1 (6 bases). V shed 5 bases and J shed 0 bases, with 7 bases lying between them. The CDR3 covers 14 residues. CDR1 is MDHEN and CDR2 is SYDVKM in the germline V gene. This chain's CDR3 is CASSGQTNTGELFF. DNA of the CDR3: TGTGCCAGCAGTGGACAGACGAACACCGGGGAGCTGTTTTTT.

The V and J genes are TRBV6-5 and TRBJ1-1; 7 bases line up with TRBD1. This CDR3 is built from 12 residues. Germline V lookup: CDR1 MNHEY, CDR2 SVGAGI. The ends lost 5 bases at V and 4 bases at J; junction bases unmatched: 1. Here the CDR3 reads CASSRQGTEAFF. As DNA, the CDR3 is TGTGCCAGCAGTAGACAGGGCACTGAAGCTTTCTTT.

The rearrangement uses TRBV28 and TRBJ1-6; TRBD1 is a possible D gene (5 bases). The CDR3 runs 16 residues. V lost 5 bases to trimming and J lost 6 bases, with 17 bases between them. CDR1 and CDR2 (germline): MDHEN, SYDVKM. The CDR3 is CASSPPGGESNSPLHF. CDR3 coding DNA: TGTGCCAGCAGTCCCCCGGGGGGGGAGAGTAATTCACCCCTCCACTTT. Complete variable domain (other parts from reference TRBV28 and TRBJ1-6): DVKVTQSSRYLVKRTGEKVFLECVQDMDHENMFWYRQDPGLGLRLIYFSYDVKMKEKGDIPEGYSVSREKKERFSLILESASTNQTSMYLCASSPPGGESNSPLHFGNGTRLTVT.

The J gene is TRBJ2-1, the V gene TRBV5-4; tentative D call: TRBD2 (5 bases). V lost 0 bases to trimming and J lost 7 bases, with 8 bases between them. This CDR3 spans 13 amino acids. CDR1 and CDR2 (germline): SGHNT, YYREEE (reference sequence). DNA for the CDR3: TGTGCCAGCAGCTTGGCGGGATTGAATGAGCAGTTCTTC. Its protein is CASSLAGLNEQFF. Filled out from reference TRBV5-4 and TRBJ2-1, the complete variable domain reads ETGVTQSPTHLIKTRGQQVTLRCSSQSGHNTVSWYQQALGQGPQFIFQYYREEENGRGNFPPRFSGLQFPNYSSELNVNALELDDSALYLCASSLAGLNEQFFGPGTRLTVL.

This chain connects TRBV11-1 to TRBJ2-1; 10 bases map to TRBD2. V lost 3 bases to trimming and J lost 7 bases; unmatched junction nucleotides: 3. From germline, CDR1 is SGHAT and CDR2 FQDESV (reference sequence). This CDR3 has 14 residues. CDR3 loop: CASSFQGLANEQFF. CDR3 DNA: TGTGCCAGCAGCTTCCAGGGACTAGCGAATGAGCAGTTCTTC.

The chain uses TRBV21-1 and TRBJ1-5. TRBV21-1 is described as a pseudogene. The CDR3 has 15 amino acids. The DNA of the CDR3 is TGTGCCAGCAGCATCAAGGCAGGAGGAAATCAGCCCCAGCATTTT. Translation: CASSIKAGGNQPQHF.

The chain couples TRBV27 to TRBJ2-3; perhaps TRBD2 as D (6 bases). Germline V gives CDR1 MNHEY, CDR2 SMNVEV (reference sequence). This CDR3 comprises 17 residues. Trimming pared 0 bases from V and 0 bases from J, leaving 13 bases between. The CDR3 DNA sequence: TGTGCCAGCAGTTTATCGCGGGAACGACCGAGCACAGATACGCAGTATTTT. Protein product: CASSLSRERPSTDTQYF.

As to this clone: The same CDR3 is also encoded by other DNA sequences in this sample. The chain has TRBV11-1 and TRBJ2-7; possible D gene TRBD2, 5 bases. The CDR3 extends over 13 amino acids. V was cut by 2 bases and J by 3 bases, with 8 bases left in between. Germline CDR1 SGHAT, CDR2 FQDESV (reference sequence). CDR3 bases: TGTGCCAGCAGCTTAACTAGTATCTACGAGCAGTACTTC. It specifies CASSLTSIYEQYF. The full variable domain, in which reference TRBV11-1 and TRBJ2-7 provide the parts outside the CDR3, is EAEVAQSPRYKITEKSQAVAFWCDPISGHATLYWYRQILGQGPELLVQFQDESVVDDSQLPKDRFSAERLKGVDSTLKIQPAELGDSAMYLCASSLTSIYEQYFGPGTRLTVT.

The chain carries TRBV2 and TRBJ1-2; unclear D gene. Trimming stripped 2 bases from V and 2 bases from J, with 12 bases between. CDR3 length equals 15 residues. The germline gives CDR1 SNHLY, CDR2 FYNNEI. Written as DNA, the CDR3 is TGTGCCAGCAGTGAACAAGGTGGAGGAAACTATGGCTACACCTTC. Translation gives CASSEQGGGNYGYTF.

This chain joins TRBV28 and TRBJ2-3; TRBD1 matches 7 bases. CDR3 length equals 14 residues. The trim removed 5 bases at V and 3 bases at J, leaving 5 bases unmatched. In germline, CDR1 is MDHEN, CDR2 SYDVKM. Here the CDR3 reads CASSAPGQTDTQYF. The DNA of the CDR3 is TGTGCCAGCAGTGCGCCGGGACAGACAGATACGCAGTATTTT.

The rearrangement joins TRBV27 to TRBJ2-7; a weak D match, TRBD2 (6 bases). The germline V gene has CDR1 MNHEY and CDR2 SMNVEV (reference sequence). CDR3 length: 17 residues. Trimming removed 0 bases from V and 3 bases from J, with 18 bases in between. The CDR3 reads CASSLSPLQTRNYEQYF. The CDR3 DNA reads TGTGCCAGCAGTTTATCCCCCCTCCAGACTAGAAACTACGAGCAGTACTTC.

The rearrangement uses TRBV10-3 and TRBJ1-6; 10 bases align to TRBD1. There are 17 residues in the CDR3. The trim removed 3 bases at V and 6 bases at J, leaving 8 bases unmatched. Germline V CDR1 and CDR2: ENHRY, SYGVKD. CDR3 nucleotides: TGTGCCATCAGTGACCCGACAGGGGGCGCGGGTAATTCACCCCTCCACTTT. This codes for CAISDPTGGAGNSPLHF.

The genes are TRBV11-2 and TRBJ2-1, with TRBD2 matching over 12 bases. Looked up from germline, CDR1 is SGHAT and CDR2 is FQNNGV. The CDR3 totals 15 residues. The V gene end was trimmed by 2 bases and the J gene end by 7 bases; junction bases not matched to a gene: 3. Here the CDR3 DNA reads TGTGCCAGCAGCTTACTAGCGGGAGGGCTAAATGAGCAGTTCTTC. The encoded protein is CASSLLAGGLNEQFF.

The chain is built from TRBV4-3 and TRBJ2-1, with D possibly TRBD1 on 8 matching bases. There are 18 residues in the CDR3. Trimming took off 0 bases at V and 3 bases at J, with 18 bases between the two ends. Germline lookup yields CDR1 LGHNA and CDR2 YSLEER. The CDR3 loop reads CASSQDFATGDYYNEQFF. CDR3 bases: TGCGCCAGCAGCCAAGATTTCGCGACAGGGGACTACTACAATGAGCAGTTCTTC.

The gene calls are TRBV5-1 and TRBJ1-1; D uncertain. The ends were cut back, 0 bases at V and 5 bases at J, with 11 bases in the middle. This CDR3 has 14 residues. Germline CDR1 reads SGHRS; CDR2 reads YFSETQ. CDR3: CASSLAARGTEAFF. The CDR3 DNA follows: TGCGCCAGCAGCTTGGCCGCGAGAGGGACTGAAGCTTTCTTT.

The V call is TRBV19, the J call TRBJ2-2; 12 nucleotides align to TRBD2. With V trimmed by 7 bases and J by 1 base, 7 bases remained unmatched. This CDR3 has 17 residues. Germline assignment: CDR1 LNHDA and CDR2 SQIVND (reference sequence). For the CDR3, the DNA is TGTGCCAGTATCCAAGGACTAGCGGGAATGAACACCGGGGAGCTGTTTTTT. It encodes CASIQGLAGMNTGELFF.

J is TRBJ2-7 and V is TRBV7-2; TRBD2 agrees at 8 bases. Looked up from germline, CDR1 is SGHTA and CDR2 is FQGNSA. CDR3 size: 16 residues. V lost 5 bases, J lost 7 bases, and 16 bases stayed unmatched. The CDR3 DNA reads TGTGCCAGCAGCAACCCCCCCTCAGCGGGAGCGGGGGAGCAGTACTTC. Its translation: CASSNPPSAGAGEQYF.

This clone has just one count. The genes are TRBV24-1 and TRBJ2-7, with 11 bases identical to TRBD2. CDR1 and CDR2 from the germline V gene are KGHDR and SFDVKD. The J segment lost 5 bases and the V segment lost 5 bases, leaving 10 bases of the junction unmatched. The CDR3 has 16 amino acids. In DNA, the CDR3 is TGTGCCACCAGTGCCCCAGAGACTAGCGGGAAGGACGAGCAGTACTTC. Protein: CATSAPETSGKDEQYF.

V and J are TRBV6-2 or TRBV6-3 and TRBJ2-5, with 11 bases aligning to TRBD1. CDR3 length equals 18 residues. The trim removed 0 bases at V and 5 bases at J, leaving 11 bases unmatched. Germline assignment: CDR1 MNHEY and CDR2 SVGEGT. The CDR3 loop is CASSYSIRGTGGQETQYF. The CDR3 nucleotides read TGTGCCAGCAGTTACTCGATTCGTGGGACAGGGGGTCAGGAGACCCAGTACTTC.